Below, one TCR beta chain is given with its context. The data derive from a study of technical replicates of blood from a handful of donors. The assay was immunoSEQ multiplex PCR, and TCRdb's table has in-frame clones only and misses some. The sample shows around 80,000 clones, roughly 96% of them seen only once. Trimming pared 1 base from V and 4 bases from J, leaving 10 bases between. Germline loops: CDR1 PRHDT, CDR2 FYEKMQ (reference sequence). The CDR3 covers 14 residues. Sample: T cells isolated from PBMCs. The origin of this receptor is a human donor in good health. J is TRBJ2-5 and V is TRBV13; no clear D gene. The CDR3 protein is CASSLELAPETQYF. CDR3 in DNA: TGTGCCAGCAGCTTAGAGTTAGCCCCAGAGACCCAGTACTTC. The variable domain in full, completed from reference TRBV13 and TRBJ2-5, reads AAGVIQSPRHLIKEKRETATLKCYPIPRHDTVYWYQQGPGQDPQFLISFYEKMQSDKGSIPDRFSAQQFSDYHSELNMSSLELGDSALYFCASSLELAPETQYFGPGTRLLVL.